This TCR beta chain was found in a study of long-term antiretroviral therapy in people with HIV. General study points: Diversity remained lower than transplant donor controls, even though it increased after ART.

Every single participant having HIV got treatment inside the United States. immunoSEQ v3.0 was run at survey level. Some clones are missing from TCRdb's copy, which holds only in-frame ones; the method was immunoSEQ multiplex PCR. The sample yields about 9,200 clones, 70% to 80% seen once. This clone was seen once. Its antigen remains unknown. This CDR3 spans 15 amino acids. With 0 bases removed from V and 4 bases from J, the gap between germline ends came to 11 bases. CDR1 SGHKS and CDR2 YYEKEE come from the germline V gene (reference sequence). The receptor comes from a man in his forties or fifties with HIV. J is TRBJ1-5 and V is TRBV5-5, with D possibly TRBD1 on 6 matching bases. The sequencing here drew on unsorted PBMCs, taken 1.8 years before starting antiretroviral therapy. CDR3 sequence reads: CASSLVRGDNQPQHF. Here the CDR3 DNA reads TGTGCCAGCAGCTTGGTCAGGGGTGATAATCAGCCCCAGCATTTT. Drawing the rest from reference TRBV5-5 and TRBJ1-5, the complete variable domain is DAGVTQSPTHLIKTRGQQVTLRCSPISGHKSVSWYQQVLGQGPQFIFQYYEKEERGRGNFPDRFSARQFPNYSSELNVNALLLGDSALYLCASSLVRGDNQPQHFGDGTRLSIL.